One sample yielded the 9 T cell receptor beta chains listed below, sequenced in a study of T cells in Graves' hyperthyroidism and ophthalmopathy. It was RNA transcripts that yielded the amplified TCR beta CDR3 regions. In the first-round RT-PCR of the TCR CDR3, the HTBI primer set was used. TCRdb re-called the multiplex PCR reads with MiXCR, one entry per CDR3 protein. Of over 500,000 distinct CDR3 sequences listed, around 43% are singletons. Material: peripheral blood or thyroid tissue (not recorded which). Receptor source: an adult woman with Graves' disease, either hyperthyroidism or ophthalmopathy (not recorded which).

V is TRBV6-1 and J is TRBJ2-3; D is unresolved. V lost 0 bases to trimming and J lost 6 bases, with 10 bases between them. Germline-derived CDR1 and CDR2 are MNHNS and SASEGT. The CDR3 contains 14 residues. Here the CDR3 DNA reads TGTGCCAGCAGTGAAGCTTGGACCACTGATACGCAGTATTTT. Translation: CASSEAWTTDTQYF.

This chain uses TRBV20-1 with TRBJ1-1; no clear D. The CDR3 consists of 11 residues. V was trimmed by 5 bases and J by 1 base, leaving 5 bases between them. Germline V gives CDR1 DFQATT, CDR2 SNEGSKA (reference sequence). This CDR3 is CSAFANTEAFF. In DNA, the CDR3 is TGCAGTGCTTTTGCGAACACTGAAGCTTTCTTT.

The gene calls are TRBV12-3 or TRBV12-4 and TRBJ2-2; no reliable D call. Between the trimmed V and J ends, which lost 6 bases and 1 base, there was a span of 9 bases. This CDR3 spans 14 amino acids. Written as DNA, the CDR3 is TGTGCCAGCAGCTCTGGGATGAACACCGGGGAGCTGTTTTTT. Encoded protein: CASSSGMNTGELFF.

This clonotype was counted many times. The gene calls are TRBV30 and TRBJ1-6; the D is unclear. CDR1 is GTSNPN and CDR2 is SVGIG in the germline V gene (reference sequence). The CDR3 covers 11 residues. V lost 3 bases and J 9 bases, leaving 6 bases between the germline ends. The CDR3 here is CAWSQGSPLHF. CDR3 coding DNA: TGTGCCTGGAGCCAAGGTTCACCCCTCCACTTT.

The genes are TRBV7-9 and TRBJ2-7, with TRBD1 identical over 8 bases. The ends lost 4 bases at V and 2 bases at J; junction bases unmatched: 7. CDR1 and CDR2 (germline): SEHNR, FQNEAQ (reference sequence). This CDR3 comprises 15 residues. CDR3: CASSSHRDRPYEQYF. The CDR3 coding sequence is TGTGCCAGCAGCTCACACCGGGACAGGCCCTACGAGCAGTACTTC.

This clonotype was counted ten times or more. This chain uses TRBV11-1 with TRBJ2-5; 8 bases map to TRBD1. Germline V gene data show CDR1 as SGHAT and CDR2 as FQDESV (reference sequence). The ends lost 3 bases at V and 3 bases at J; junction bases unmatched: 6. There are 15 residues in the CDR3. In nucleotides, the CDR3 is TGTGCCAGCAGCTTCACCGGACAGGGAGAAGAGACCCAGTACTTC. It specifies CASSFTGQGEETQYF.

The chain couples TRBV10-2 to TRBJ1-3; a weak D match, TRBD1 (5 bases). Trimming removed 3 bases from V and 3 bases from J, with 12 bases in between. The length of the CDR3 is 15 residues. Germline CDR1 reads WSHSY; CDR2 reads SAAADI. DNA for the CDR3: TGCGCCAGCAGTGACCCTCAGGGAAGTGGAAACACCATATATTTT. As protein: CASSDPQGSGNTIYF.

On this clonotype: A junction end diverges from the germline sequence, so it may reflect a read error. The rearrangement joins TRBV7-6 to TRBJ2-7, with D maybe TRBD2 (6 bases). The CDR3 spans 16 residues. Germline V gene lookup returns CDR1 SGHVS and CDR2 FNYEAQ. This chain's CDR3 is CASSLEASVRNNELYF. The DNA for the CDR3 is TGTGCCAGCAGCTTAGAGGCTAGCGTCCGCAACAATGAGCTGTACTTC.

This clonotype was seen many times. V usage is TRBV7-8 and J usage is TRBJ1-4; unclear D gene. Trimming removed 2 bases at V and 11 bases at J, with 18 bases between. The CDR3 runs 15 residues. In germline, CDR1 is SGHVS, CDR2 FQNEAQ. The DNA of the CDR3 is TGTGCCAGCAGCTTATCACCAACCAATCGTTGGAAACTGTTTTTT. Translating it yields CASSLSPTNRWKLFF.